The 15 T cell receptor beta chains below all came from one sample that was sequenced in a study of shared clonotypes between healthy human individuals. Sequencing was performed with immunoSEQ multiplex PCR; in TCRdb, only in-frame clones are kept and a portion is missing. Of roughly 2.1 million clones in the sample, roughly 91% were seen once. Naive CD8 cells, CD45RO-negative and positively selected for CCR7, excluded terminally differentiated effector memory CD45RA+ cells. The sequenced material came from naive CD8+ T cells from PBMCs. The receptors come from a man in his late teens or twenties in good health. Some clones in this sample may be carry-over from other donors' samples.

This clone was recorded only once. The CDR3 spells CASSLFFLNSGNTIYF. CDR3 coding DNA: TGTGCCAGCAGTTTATTCTTTCTCAACTCTGGAAACACCATATATTTT. The chain recombines TRBV28 with TRBJ1-3; D gene ambiguous. The germline V gene has CDR1 MDHEN and CDR2 SYDVKM. V shed 1 base and J shed 0 bases, with 10 bases lying between them. The CDR3 runs to 16 residues.

In regard to this clone: Distinct nucleotide sequences in the sample also encode this CDR3. This chain links TRBV19 with TRBJ2-7, with a possible D match to TRBD1 (5 bases). V was pared by 3 bases and J by 3 bases, with 9 bases between. Germline V gene data show CDR1 as LNHDA and CDR2 as SQIVND (reference sequence). The CDR3 sequence is 13 residues long. The CDR3 spells CASSIRVNYEQYF. The DNA of the CDR3 is TGTGCCAGTAGTATCAGGGTAAACTACGAGCAGTACTTC.

This clone appeared once. This chain joins TRBV15 and TRBJ2-1; 10 bases map to TRBD2. From germline, CDR1 is LNHNV and CDR2 YYDKDF (reference sequence). V was pared by 8 bases and J by 4 bases, with 8 bases of the junction left unmatched. CDR3 size: 15 residues. CDR3 sequence reads: CATVSQREGYNEQFF. Written as DNA, the CDR3 is TGTGCCACCGTCTCCCAGCGGGAGGGATACAATGAGCAGTTCTTC.

The V gene is TRBV21-1, the J gene TRBJ2-7; the D call TRBD2 from the table was never checked on the DNA. TRBV21-1 is a documented pseudogene. This CDR3 comprises 17 residues. The CDR3 DNA reads TGTGCCAGCAGCGCTTCGGGGAGGCAGCCGACCTCCTACGAGCAGTACTTC. It specifies CASSASGRQPTSYEQYF.

This clone was observed a few times. The chain employs TRBV4-1 and TRBJ1-5; D is ambiguous. V was trimmed by 4 bases and J by 2 bases, leaving 9 bases between them. Germline lookup yields CDR1 MGHRA and CDR2 YSYEKL. The CDR3 runs to 14 residues. The CDR3 sequence is CASSPGIGNQPQHF. For the CDR3, the DNA is TGCGCCAGCAGCCCGGGGATCGGCAATCAGCCCCAGCATTTT.

This clone was seen only once. This chain links TRBV7-9 with TRBJ2-3, with no clear D. Trimming cost V 4 bases and J 0 bases, with 23 bases left between them. Per the germline V gene, CDR1 is SEHNR and CDR2 is FQNEAQ (reference sequence). The CDR3 consists of 19 residues. The CDR3 protein is CASSSNGYDTENSTDTQYF. CDR3 nucleotide sequence: TGTGCCAGCAGCTCTAACGGGTACGATACAGAGAATAGCACAGATACGCAGTATTTT.

The chain uses TRBV10-2 and TRBJ2-7; D possibly corresponds to TRBD2 (6 bases). The CDR3 spans 16 residues. Germline CDR1 is WSHSY and CDR2 is SAAADI. The germline V and J ends were trimmed by 4 bases and 6 bases, with 22 bases remaining between them. The CDR3 DNA follows: TGCGCCAGCAGTGTGGATAGCGGACCCTCGAGGGGCGAGCAGTACTTC. This gives the protein CASSVDSGPSRGEQYF.

This sequence joins TRBV21-1 and TRBJ2-4; TRBD1 is the table's D call, not checked against the DNA. TRBV21-1 is a pseudogene. This CDR3 comprises 17 residues. The CDR3 nucleotides are TGTGCCAGCAGCTCCCGACAGGCTATCCTAGCCAAAAACATTCAGTACTTC. Protein product: CASSSRQAILAKNIQYF.

This clone has just a few counts. The chain is built from TRBV5-1 and TRBJ2-3; D remains unclear. The CDR3 contains 15 residues. Trimming shortened V by 4 bases and J by 0 bases, and 12 bases separated the two germline ends. The germline V gene has CDR1 SGHRS and CDR2 YFSETQ. In DNA, the CDR3 is TGCGCCAGCAGCCGGCGCCAGGACAGCACAGATACGCAGTATTTT. Its protein is CASSRRQDSTDTQYF. The whole variable domain, filled in from reference TRBV5-1 and TRBJ2-3, reads KAGVTQTPRYLIKTRGQQVTLSCSPISGHRSVSWYQQTPGQGLQFLFEYFSETQRNKGNFPGRFSGRQFSNSRSEMNVSTLELGDSALYLCASSRRQDSTDTQYFGPGTRLTVL.

For this clone: This sample includes further DNA sequences coding for the same CDR3. The chain couples TRBV7-8 to TRBJ2-7; 9 nucleotides match TRBD2. There are 14 residues in the CDR3. The germline CDR1 and CDR2 sequences are SGHVS and FQNEAQ. Trimming at V came to 0 bases and at J to 4 bases, leaving 1 base not matched to a gene. The CDR3 spells CASSLASGSYEQYF. Here the CDR3 DNA reads TGTGCCAGCAGCTTAGCTAGCGGGAGTTACGAGCAGTACTTC.

The CDR3 DNA is TGTGCCAGTAGATCCCGGGAGTGGAACACCGGGGAGCTGTTTTTT. The encoded protein is CASRSREWNTGELFF. The chain carries TRBV19 and TRBJ2-2; TRBD2 is a possible D gene (6 bases). Germline-derived CDR1 and CDR2 are LNHDA and SQIVND (reference sequence). V was clipped by 6 bases and J by 1 base, with 12 bases between them. The CDR3 is 15 amino acids.

Only one count was recorded for this clone. The rearrangement joins TRBV27 to TRBJ2-7; 7 nucleotides agree with TRBD2. Germline trimming cut 2 bases from V and 7 bases from J; bases unmatched to any gene: 8. CDR3 size: 14 residues. Germline CDR1 reads MNHEY; CDR2 reads SMNVEV (reference sequence). The CDR3 nucleotides read TGTGCCAGCAGTTTAGTAGGCGGGAGAGGTGAGCAGTACTTC. It codes for CASSLVGGRGEQYF.

This rearrangement joins TRBV7-3 to TRBJ2-1; the D is unclear. Trimming pared 2 bases from V and 7 bases from J, leaving 12 bases between. The CDR3 has 14 residues. Germline CDR1 is SGHTA and CDR2 is FQGTGA. The CDR3 DNA is TGTGCCAGCAGCTTACCCGACGAGAGGAATGAGCAGTTCTTC. As protein: CASSLPDERNEQFF.

This clone was seen just once. V gene TRBV7-9 combines with J gene TRBJ2-7, with TRBD1 as a possible D gene (5 bases). Germline V CDR1 and CDR2: SEHNR, FQNEAQ (reference sequence). The CDR3 runs 14 residues. Trimming left V 2 bases short and J 1 base short, with 9 bases between. The CDR3 DNA sequence: TGTGCCAGCAGCTTACAGGGCAAATCCTACGAGCAGTACTTC. It yields the protein CASSLQGKSYEQYF.

As regards this clone: The sample has other DNA sequences that encode this CDR3 too. V and J are TRBV28 and TRBJ2-2; TRBD1 is a possible D gene (5 bases). The ends were cut back, 1 base at V and 1 base at J, with 7 bases in the middle. Germline assignment: CDR1 MDHEN and CDR2 SYDVKM. The CDR3 has 15 residues. The CDR3 reads CASSLFGQNTGELFF. As DNA, the CDR3 is TGTGCCAGCAGTTTATTTGGACAGAACACCGGGGAGCTGTTTTTT. Drawing the rest from reference TRBV28 and TRBJ2-2, the complete variable domain is DVKVTQSSRYLVKRTGEKVFLECVQDMDHENMFWYRQDPGLGLRLIYFSYDVKMKEKGDIPEGYSVSREKKERFSLILESASTNQTSMYLCASSLFGQNTGELFFGEGSRLTVL.